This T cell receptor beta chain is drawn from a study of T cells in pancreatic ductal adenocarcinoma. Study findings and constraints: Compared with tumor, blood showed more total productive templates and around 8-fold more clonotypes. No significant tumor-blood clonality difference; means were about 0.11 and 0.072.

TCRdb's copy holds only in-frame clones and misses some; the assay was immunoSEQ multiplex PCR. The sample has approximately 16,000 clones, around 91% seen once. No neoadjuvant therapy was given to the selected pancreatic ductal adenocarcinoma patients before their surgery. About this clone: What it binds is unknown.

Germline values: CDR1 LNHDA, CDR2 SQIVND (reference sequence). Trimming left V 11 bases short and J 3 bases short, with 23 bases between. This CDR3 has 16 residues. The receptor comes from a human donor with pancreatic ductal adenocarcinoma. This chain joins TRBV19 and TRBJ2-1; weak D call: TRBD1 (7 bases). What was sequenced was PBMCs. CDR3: CASVPRGATHYNEQFF. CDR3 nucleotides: TGTGCCTCCGTACCCAGGGGGGCGACGCACTACAATGAGCAGTTCTTC.